This entry concerns a single T cell receptor (beta chain). Which antigen it targets is not known. No base quality information exists; no much larger clone differs at one position. The data originate from a study of blood T cells in healthy people across ages (dated by TCRdb to about 2015). Background for the entire study: Template switching captured roughly one uniquely barcoded TCR beta cDNA molecule per two T cells in model experiments. The donors were divided into four age groups: young (average around 15 years), middle-aged (about 39), aged (around 59) and long-lived (about 79). The study measured age-related changes in TCR beta repertoire diversity using deep sequencing normalized with unique cDNA molecular identifiers. Using the same blood draw, the study looked at two additional independent replicas of 1 million unique cDNA reads for two donors, one aged 18 to 30 and the other aged 80 or older. To avoid experimental bias, donors of different ages were spread randomly across the sequencing lanes. The research as a whole found: Total diversity estimates from one million sequenced T cells were considered lower bounds and underestimates. Conclusive comparison of naive and antigen-experienced compartments was prevented by the profiling of bulk unsorted PBMCs. Because donor CMV infection status was unknown, age-related changes in expanded clonotypes were potentially confounded. Compared with the aged group, the long-lived group had more naive CD4+ T cells, fewer expanded clones and increased TCR diversity, suggesting age selection. There was a strong correlation between observed TCR beta diversity and the percentage of naive T cells measured by flow cytometry. As age increased, observed TCR beta diversity per million T cells dropped in a roughly linear way, and a significant reduction was already evident by age 40.

The method was 5' RACE. TCRdb shows the sequencer as Illumina HiSeq 2500. A second roughly 7 to 11 cycle PCR used a sample-barcoded 5' primer and a J-beta primer mix. A template-switch 5' adaptor carrying 12 random nucleotides introduced a unique molecular identifier onto each TCR beta cDNA molecule. At least 2.5 million CDR3-containing paired-end reads were obtained from each sample. All of the RNA was converted into first-strand cDNA using the Mint cDNA synthesis kit, with a TRBC-specific oligonucleotide serving as the primer. After uracil-DNA glycosylase treatment, a first 18-cycle PCR used universal primers M1SS and BC2_uni_R on all cDNA. On the authors' methods: For normalization, 1 million high-quality reads were randomly selected from each sample, with every read carrying a distinct molecular identifier. Instead of being binned into consensus sequences, reads with shared molecular identifiers were discarded. MiTCR, run with a Q25 quality threshold and the strictest error-elimination algorithm, handled CDR3 identification, clonotype clustering and error correction. Lower-bound total TCR beta diversity was estimated with a nonparametric unseen species model using Euler transformation. TCRdb reprocessed the public reads (quality trimming at Q25 with fastp, clone calling with MiXCR) and kept in-frame beta chains. Rows with a matching CDR3 protein are joined into one entry that keeps the most common DNA and genes. For this entry, the V and J calls and clone size follow TCRdb and not the study's own pipeline. The sample has 1.5 million or so distinct CDR3 sequences on record, around 42% of them singletons. The ten largest clones add up to roughly 7.7% of the sample.

Systemically healthy Caucasian individuals from Russia, about 38 in total and aged roughly 6 to 100 years, were included as donors. Each donor gave 8 to 10 milliliters of peripheral blood, drawn into EDTA-treated Vacutainer tubes. Ficoll-Paque density-gradient centrifugation was used to isolate PBMCs, with at least 7 million obtained per sample. Trizol reagent was used to extract total RNA from the PBMCs, yielding at least 5.5 micrograms per sample. Naive CD45RAhigh/CD27high T cell percentages were measured by flow cytometry on a PBMC aliquot from every donor. The trim is 7 bases for V and 4 bases for J, with a gap of 13 bases between the germline ends. The CDR3, cysteine through phenylalanine, is 14 amino acids long. The read is trimmed to its CDR3 DNA, 42 bases read in frame from base 1. Sequences ENHRY (CDR1) and SYGVKD (CDR2) are obtained from the germline V gene.

The rearranged chain carries TRBV10-3 and TRBJ1-4; the D gene is perhaps TRBD1, from 5 matching bases. Sequencing was carried out using blood. The sequence derives from a woman aged 18-29 years in good health. The DNA sequence is TGTGCCATCACTGCCGGGGGGAGTAATGAAAAACTGTTTTTT. It encodes CAITAGGSNEKLFF.